This T cell receptor (beta chain) was sequenced for a study of T cells in Graves' hyperthyroidism and ophthalmopathy. Trimming took off 1 base at V and 8 bases at J, with 8 bases between the two ends. The CDR3 runs 13 residues. CDR1 MGHRA and CDR2 YSYEKL come from the germline V gene. RNA transcripts served as the template for amplifying TCR beta CDR3 regions. Carried out on the TCR CDR3, a first-round RT-PCR used the HTBI primer set. TCRdb reanalysed the multiplex PCR reads using MiXCR and keeps one entry per CDR3 protein. Of fewer than 250,000 distinct CDR3 sequences in the sample, roughly 15% are singletons; the top ten hold roughly 53%. This clonotype has more than one count but fewer than ten. Researchers defined stable Graves' hyperthyroidism as no ophthalmopathy progression within 18 months. Researchers barred patients who had uncontrolled infection, other autoimmune disease, pregnancy or lactation.

V gene TRBV4-1 combines with J gene TRBJ1-4; D is undetermined. The sample taken for sequencing was blood. This receptor was obtained from a man aged 50 to 60 with Graves' hyperthyroidism. CDR3 amino acids: CASSQGRVEKLFF. The CDR3 DNA follows: TGCGCCAGCAGCCAAGGGCGGGTGGAAAAACTGTTTTTT.